Listed here are 31 T cell receptor beta chains from one sample, sequenced in a study of cytomegalovirus exposure and HLA in healthy donors. A multiplex PCR was run with 60 Vbeta primers and 13 Jbeta primers. Some clones are missing from TCRdb's copy, which holds only in-frame ones; the method was immunoSEQ multiplex PCR. The sample lists 85,000 to 100,000 clones, roughly 80% occurring once. Input material: PBMCs. Source of these receptors: an older woman in good health and CMV-seronegative.

This clone has just a few counts. The V call is TRBV7-9, the J call TRBJ1-5; TRBD1 matches 11 bases. The V gene's germline CDR1 is SEHNR and CDR2 FQNEAQ (reference sequence). Trimming removed 6 bases from V and 7 bases from J; junction bases left unmatched: 8. The CDR3 length is 15 residues. The CDR3 sequence is CASSPGQGAWQPQHF. The CDR3 nucleotides are TGTGCCAGCAGTCCTGGACAGGGGGCATGGCAGCCCCAGCATTTT.

The chain carries TRBV5-6 and TRBJ1-1; D is undetermined. Trimming removed 1 base at V and 8 bases at J, with 9 bases between. Germline CDR1 and CDR2: SGHDT and YYEEEE. This CDR3 region has 12 residues. This chain's CDR3 is CASSLSLGEAFF. As DNA, the CDR3 is TGTGCCAGCAGCTTGAGTCTCGGGGAAGCTTTCTTT.

This rearrangement joins TRBV29-1 to TRBJ2-7; 7 bases map to TRBD1. The germline V gene has CDR1 SQVTM and CDR2 ANQGSEA. V gave up 5 bases and J gave up 0 bases; unmatched junction bases: 4. The CDR3 runs 13 residues. In DNA form, the CDR3 reads TGCAGCGTTTGCCAGGGGGACTCCTACGAGCAGTACTTC. Translating it yields CSVCQGDSYEQYF.

The chain has TRBV5-6 and TRBJ1-4, with unresolved D. Germline V lookup: CDR1 SGHDT, CDR2 YYEEEE. The length of the CDR3 is 14 residues. The V and J ends lost 5 bases and 4 bases respectively, with 12 bases between them. The DNA of the CDR3 is TGTGCCAGCAGTTCCACTCGGAGTAATGAAAAACTGTTTTTT. Its protein product is CASSSTRSNEKLFF.

In regard to this clone: The same CDR3 can be traced to other DNA sequences in this sample. CDR3 DNA sequence: TGTGCCTGGAGCGTCGGGACAGGGGGATATGGCTACACCTTC. Amino acids: CAWSVGTGGYGYTF. The V and J genes are TRBV30 and TRBJ1-2; 11 positions match TRBD1. The CDR3 has 14 amino acids. The germline CDR1 and CDR2 sequences are GTSNPN and SVGIG (reference sequence). Trimming cost V 3 bases and J 5 bases; bases outside gene matches: 5.

The chain uses TRBV5-6 and TRBJ2-2; D perhaps matches TRBD1 (6 bases). Germline values: CDR1 SGHDT, CDR2 YYEEEE. The CDR3 is 16 residues long. V gave up 0 bases and J gave up 5 bases, with 14 bases separating them. The CDR3 here is CASSLEAGQFTGELFF. The DNA of the CDR3 is TGTGCCAGCAGCTTGGAAGCCGGACAGTTTACCGGGGAGCTGTTTTTT.

This chain connects TRBV4-3 to TRBJ1-2, with a possible D match to TRBD1 (5 bases). Between the trimmed V and J ends, which lost 3 bases and 6 bases, there was a span of 23 bases. The germline CDR1 and CDR2 sequences are LGHNA and YSLEER. There are 17 residues in the CDR3. As DNA, the CDR3 is TGCGCCAGCAGCCACCAAGTTCCGACTCCGGGGGAGCATGGCTACACCTTC. Protein product: CASSHQVPTPGEHGYTF.

The chain combines TRBV7-7 with TRBJ2-5; a possible D gene is TRBD2 (6 bases). V was shortened by 5 bases and J by 5 bases, with 15 bases between the two germline ends. Germline V gene lookup returns CDR1 SSHAT and CDR2 FNYEAQ (reference sequence). CDR3 length: 14 residues. The CDR3 is CASSLRGRGETQYF. DNA for the CDR3: TGTGCCAGCAGCCTGAGGGGCCGGGGGGAGACCCAGTACTTC.

The table lists this clone with a count of one. V is TRBV5-6 and J is TRBJ1-2, with TRBD1 matching over 8 bases. The CDR3 runs 16 residues. The V gene end was trimmed by 0 bases and the J gene end by 8 bases; junction bases not matched to a gene: 12. The V gene's germline CDR1 is SGHDT and CDR2 YYEEEE. The CDR3 spells CASSLAGGGQVLGYTF. In nucleotides, the CDR3 is TGTGCCAGCAGCTTGGCCGGAGGGGGACAGGTCTTGGGCTACACCTTC.

The chain joins TRBV19 to TRBJ2-5, with 15 bases lining up with TRBD2. The CDR3 contains 17 residues. Germline V gives CDR1 LNHDA, CDR2 SQIVND (reference sequence). V lost 5 bases to trimming and J lost 5 bases; unmatched junction nucleotides: 9. CDR3 in amino acids: CASSPGLAGGLGETQYF. In nucleotides, the CDR3 is TGTGCCAGTAGTCCGGGACTAGCGGGGGGCTTAGGGGAGACCCAGTACTTC.

This chain connects TRBV19 to TRBJ2-1; 7 bases match TRBD2. The CDR3 is 13 amino acids. Germline V gene sequence: CDR1 LNHDA, CDR2 SQIVND (reference sequence). With 3 bases clipped from V and 5 bases from J, the junction kept 1 base outside the gene matches. CDR3 coding DNA: TGTGCCAGTAGTATTGGGACTAACAATGAGCAGTTCTTC. It codes for CASSIGTNNEQFF.

This rearrangement joins TRBV7-9 to TRBJ2-7; D is ambiguous. The V end lost 1 base, the J end lost 0 bases, and 10 bases lay between the germline ends. The length of the CDR3 is 15 residues. CDR1 SEHNR and CDR2 FQNEAQ come from the germline V gene (reference sequence). CDR3 protein: CASSLGDTLSYEQYF. CDR3 DNA sequence: TGTGCCAGCAGCTTAGGAGACACACTCTCCTACGAGCAGTACTTC.

The chain combines TRBV10-3 with TRBJ2-6; TRBD2 agrees at 12 bases. V gave up 1 base and J gave up 0 bases; unmatched junction bases: 7. The CDR3 extends over 20 amino acids. CDR1 ENHRY and CDR2 SYGVKD come from the germline V gene. CDR3 sequence: CAISEFGTSGFDSGANVLTF. The CDR3, as DNA: TGTGCCATCAGTGAGTTTGGGACTAGCGGGTTTGACTCTGGGGCCAACGTCCTGACTTTC.

This clone was picked up a small number of times. The chain recombines TRBV27 with TRBJ2-1; 11 positions agree with TRBD1. This CDR3 contains 15 residues. V was pared by 5 bases and J by 4 bases, with 4 bases of the junction left unmatched. In germline, CDR1 is MNHEY, CDR2 SMNVEV (reference sequence). The CDR3 loop reads CASSPGQGVYNEQFF. The CDR3, as DNA: TGTGCCAGCAGTCCGGGACAGGGGGTATACAATGAGCAGTTCTTC.

The gene calls are TRBV7-9 and TRBJ2-7; 13 nucleotides align to TRBD2. The length of the CDR3 is 15 residues. Germline loops: CDR1 SEHNR, CDR2 FQNEAQ (reference sequence). V trimming: 3 bases; J trimming: 6 bases; junction bases outside the gene matches: 5. CDR3 nucleotides: TGTGCCAGCAGCTTGAGGACTAGCGGGAGTGTCGAGCAGTACTTC. Its translation is CASSLRTSGSVEQYF.

The chain employs TRBV7-2 and TRBJ1-2; tentative D call: TRBD1 (6 bases). The V end lost 5 bases, the J end lost 1 base, and 11 bases lay between the germline ends. CDR1 is SGHTA, CDR2 FQGNSA, per germline. CDR3 length: 14 residues. CDR3 sequence: CASSPTGSNYGYTF. The CDR3 DNA reads as TGTGCCAGCAGCCCGACAGGAAGTAACTATGGCTACACCTTC.

The DNA for the CDR3 is TGCGCCAGCAGCTTGGCTGGGCAGACAGATACGCAGTATTTT. Translating gives CASSLAGQTDTQYF. The J gene is TRBJ2-3, the V gene TRBV5-1; D not resolved. Trimming stripped 0 bases from V and 3 bases from J, with 8 bases between. This CDR3 region has 14 residues. The germline gives CDR1 SGHRS, CDR2 YFSETQ. Looking up the rest from reference TRBV5-1 and TRBJ2-3 gives the full variable domain: KAGVTQTPRYLIKTRGQQVTLSCSPISGHRSVSWYQQTPGQGLQFLFEYFSETQRNKGNFPGRFSGRQFSNSRSEMNVSTLELGDSALYLCASSLAGQTDTQYFGPGTRLTVL.

This rearrangement joins TRBV5-1 to TRBJ2-7, with D possibly matching TRBD2 (6 bases). The V gene's germline CDR1 is SGHRS and CDR2 YFSETQ. Trimming pared 5 bases from V and 6 bases from J, leaving 15 bases between. This CDR3 comprises 13 residues. The CDR3 nucleotides are TGCGCCAGCAGGTTGACAGCGGGCGGCGAGCAGTACTTC. This translates into CASRLTAGGEQYF.

The genes are TRBV6-5 and TRBJ1-5; no reliable D call. The ends were cut back, 0 bases at V and 0 bases at J, with 6 bases in the middle. Germline V gene sequence: CDR1 MNHEY, CDR2 SVGAGI. The CDR3 runs to 15 residues. CDR3 in amino acids: CASSYSGDSNQPQHF. The DNA of the CDR3 is TGTGCCAGCAGTTACTCCGGGGATAGCAATCAGCCCCAGCATTTT.

The chain has TRBV2 and TRBJ1-6; D is undetermined. Germline V gene lookup returns CDR1 SNHLY and CDR2 FYNNEI. The CDR3 consists of 12 residues. Trimming left V 6 bases short and J 10 bases short, with 10 bases between. Here the CDR3 DNA reads TGTGCCAGCAGATTGGAGTTATCACCCCTCCACTTT. Amino acids: CASRLELSPLHF.

The chain carries TRBV6-5 and TRBJ1-2; TRBD1 matches at 7 bases. Germline CDR1 and CDR2: MNHEY and SVGAGI. The CDR3 contains 15 residues. The J segment lost 2 bases and the V segment lost 11 bases, leaving 14 bases of the junction unmatched. The CDR3 DNA follows: TGTGCCTCCGGGGACAGCCAATTCTCAAACTATGGCTACACCTTC. This encodes CASGDSQFSNYGYTF.

The rearrangement joins TRBV10-3 to TRBJ2-1; possibly TRBD1 for D (6 bases). This CDR3 comprises 14 residues. Germline CDR1 ENHRY, CDR2 SYGVKD. Trimming left V 4 bases short and J 8 bases short, with 15 bases between. The CDR3 DNA reads as TGTGCCATCAGTGTAAGACAGGACGGGGATGAGCAGTTCTTC. Encoded protein: CAISVRQDGDEQFF.

This chain connects TRBV5-4 to TRBJ2-2, with a tentative D call TRBD2 (6 bases). The CDR3 has 16 residues. Germline V gene lookup returns CDR1 SGHNT and CDR2 YYREEE (reference sequence). V was cut by 5 bases and J by 0 bases, with 14 bases left in between. DNA for the CDR3: TGTGCCAGCAGGGCTCCGGGGACTCCGAACACCGGGGAGCTGTTTTTT. It encodes CASRAPGTPNTGELFF.

The chain uses TRBV30 and TRBJ2-5; 12 bases fit TRBD2. In germline, CDR1 is GTSNPN, CDR2 SVGIG (reference sequence). The CDR3 covers 13 residues. The ends lost 7 bases at V and 4 bases at J; junction bases unmatched: 4. CDR3 region: CASRGLAGETQYF. The CDR3, as DNA: TGTGCCTCCCGGGGACTAGCGGGAGAGACCCAGTACTTC.

J is TRBJ2-7 and V is TRBV7-8, with 7 bases matching TRBD1. Germline assignment: CDR1 SGHVS and CDR2 FQNEAQ. The J segment lost 2 bases and the V segment lost 4 bases, leaving 8 bases of the junction unmatched. This CDR3 is 15 amino acids long. CDR3 region: CASSSRRDSPYEQYF. The DNA of the CDR3 is TGTGCCAGCAGCTCCCGAAGGGACAGCCCCTACGAGCAGTACTTC.

V is TRBV28 and J is TRBJ1-2; TRBD1 is a possible D gene (6 bases). Trimming removed 2 bases at V and 2 bases at J, with 12 bases between. Looked up from germline, CDR1 is MDHEN and CDR2 is SYDVKM. The CDR3 length is 15 residues. The CDR3 is CASSLGGAQNYGYTF. The CDR3 region has the DNA TGTGCCAGCAGTTTAGGGGGGGCGCAAAACTATGGCTACACCTTC.

The genes are TRBV5-1 and TRBJ2-3; 7 bases are shared with TRBD2. The CDR3 sequence is 16 residues long. The V segment lost 4 bases and the J segment 1 base; nucleotides outside the gene matches: 9. CDR1 and CDR2 (germline): SGHRS, YFSETQ. The CDR3 sequence: CASSPGTSVRTDTQYF. The CDR3 DNA is TGCGCCAGCAGCCCCGGCACTAGCGTTCGCACAGATACGCAGTATTTT.

The chain recombines TRBV2 with TRBJ1-2; tentative D call: TRBD1 (5 bases). The V and J ends lost 10 bases and 1 base respectively, with 13 bases between them. There are 13 residues in the CDR3. In germline, CDR1 is SNHLY, CDR2 FYNNEI. CDR3 amino acids: CAIRVGDNYGYTF. In DNA, the CDR3 is TGTGCCATCAGGGTGGGAGATAACTATGGCTACACCTTC.

The J gene is TRBJ2-1, the V gene TRBV4-1, with TRBD2 matching 9 bases. CDR1 and CDR2 (germline): MGHRA, YSYEKL. The CDR3 loop spans 16 amino acids. Trimming took 1 base from V and 5 from J; bases not matched to a gene: 6. CDR3 loop: CASSQVPREGDNEQFF. CDR3 bases: TGCGCCAGCAGCCAAGTCCCGCGGGAGGGGGACAATGAGCAGTTCTTC.

The chain recombines TRBV10-2 with TRBJ2-7; D is undetermined. Germline loops: CDR1 WSHSY, CDR2 SAAADI. Trimming took off 4 bases at V and 4 bases at J, with 11 bases between the two ends. The CDR3 has 13 residues. The DNA for the CDR3 is TGCGCCAGCAGTGCTCTTACGGGTTACGAGCAGTACTTC. Translation: CASSALTGYEQYF.

The genes are TRBV7-2 and TRBJ2-7, with D possibly being TRBD2 (5 bases). The V gene's germline CDR1 is SGHTA and CDR2 FQGNSA. This CDR3 is 11 amino acids long. V lost 3 bases and J lost 9, with 9 bases in between. CDR3 sequence: CASSFSGLQYF. CDR3 coding DNA: TGTGCCAGCAGCTTTTCGGGGTTGCAGTACTTC.